This T cell receptor (beta chain) was observed in a study of response to subunit inactivated influenza vaccine. MiXCR, run by TCRdb on the RT-PCR reads, gives a single entry per CDR3 protein. The table has fewer than 600,000 distinct CDR3 sequences, approximately 7.8% seen once; the top ten hold about 12%. V lost 2 bases to trimming and J lost 6 bases; unmatched junction nucleotides: 9. CDR1 and CDR2 (germline): DFQATT, SNEGSKA (reference sequence). The CDR3 is 16 residues long. The material sequenced was PBMCs from blood, taken approximately 25 months after vaccination. The rearrangement links TRBV20-1 to TRBJ2-2; 10 bases match TRBD2. The TCR sequence derives from a man aged 50-75 years who received an inactivated influenza vaccine. This CDR3 is CSARPSGLALSGELFF. The CDR3 bases are TGCAGTGCTAGACCCTCGGGACTAGCGCTTTCCGGGGAGCTGTTTTTT.